The present T cell receptor (beta chain) was sequenced within a study of CD8 T cells in acute hepatitis C reinfection (dated by TCRdb to the early 2020s). Some background on the complete study: This study examined the TCRbeta repertoire of CD8+ T cells that recognize the HCV NS3-1073 epitope, both during acute infection and after viral clearance. Paired acute and follow-up samples were contributed by four of the spontaneous resolvers.

This sample's time point label indicates: naive CD8 control sorted from an acute-time-point sample. Enrolled in the Montreal Hepatitis C Cohort (HEPCO) in Canada, the donors were people who inject drugs, and these donors were followed every 3 months. Acute primary HCV infection was defined by a positive HCV RNA or antibody test following a negative test within the previous 24 weeks. Surface staining used CD3, CD8 and CD45RO antibodies, with an aqua fixable dye to exclude dead cells. Several spontaneous resolvers, defined by HCV RNA clearance within 24 weeks, were included in the cohort. From thawed, previously cryostored peripheral blood mononuclear cells, CD8+ T cells were purified through negative selection performed by means of the MACS CD8+ T cell Isolation Kit. Sorting of the cells was done on a BD FACSAria II cell sorter. There are 17 amino acids in the CDR3, from cysteine to phenylalanine inclusive. CDR3 DNA is the only sequence kept; it has 51 bases, read in frame from the first base. Trimming takes 1 base off V and 8 bases off J; junction bases not matched to a gene: 14. According to the germline V gene, CDR1 reads SGDLS and CDR2 reads YYNGEE.

For this clone: Its antigen is not yet known. Base qualities are not at hand, and no much larger clone is one base apart.

Genomic DNA was extracted from FACS-sorted cells, and TCRbeta chain sequencing was performed through the commercial immunoSEQ service. In the source study's methods: ImmunoSEQ Analyzer software v3.0 and R v3.5.1 were the tools used to analyze the repertoire data. Only productive rearrangements were analyzed, as sequences containing stop codons or out-of-frame rearrangements were removed. The sequencing provider supplied the metrics for Simpson diversity, Shannon entropy, CDR3 length and nucleotide addition. Based on frequency, clonotypes were placed into dominant, sub-dominant, low or lowest abundance groups, and clonotypes under 0.1% were left out of most analyses. A CDR3 amino acid clonotype was designated public if detected in at least two subjects at a cumulative frequency of at least 0.5%. Here the immuneACCESS table is served through TCRdb, limited to in-frame sequences with V and J called. Missing clones are a known gap in these copies; in checked studies unresolved V genes cover under half, and the rest lacks a known reason. The V and J calls and clone size were taken over from that table, and D and trimming were inferred from the DNA. The sample includes tens of thousands of clones, with approximately 85% observed a single time. The top ten clones comprise roughly 9.7% of the sample.

Here is what the overall study found, with its caveats: The NS3-1073 specific repertoires were highly diverse, and diversity did not differ significantly among acute resolver, follow-up resolver and acute chronic samples. Because bulk sequencing was performed on the TCRbeta chain only, alphabeta pairing of public clonotypes could not be determined. No follow-up repertoires were available for chronically infected subjects, since NS3-1073 specific cells were too rare to be sorted. TRBV04 and TRBV06 gene families were preferentially used in all groups, and this usage was not explained by overrepresentation in the naive pool. Regardless of outcome, thirteen public clonotypes were found, and one public clonotype used V04-02/J02-02. CDR3 sequences shared with other epitopes were rarely observed, and exact matching may have been limited by differing sequencing approaches.

The receptor's source is a woman in her late teens or twenties who spontaneously cleared hepatitis C infection. The chain uses TRBV9 and TRBJ2-1; TRBD2 fits 8 bases in the junction. Sequencing used naive CD8+ T cells from PBMCs. The cell subset or site label here, explained by the study, means: sorted total naive CD45RO-negative CD8+ T cells. The CDR3 sequence is CASSVRAGREAPDEQFF. The DNA reads as follows: TGTGCCAGCAGCGTAAGGGCTGGGCGGGAGGCCCCGGATGAGCAGTTCTTC. The CDR3, completed at both ends by the reference TRBV9 and TRBJ2-1 genes, gives the full variable domain DSGVTQTPKHLITATGQRVTLRCSPRSGDLSVYWYQQSLDQGLQFLIQYYNGEERAKGNILERFSAQQFPDLHSELNLSSLELGDSALYFCASSVRAGREAPDEQFFGPGTRLTVL.